The 6 T cell receptor beta chains presented below share a single source sample, sequenced in a study of cytomegalovirus exposure and HLA in healthy donors. The table came from immunoSEQ multiplex PCR; TCRdb's copy has only in-frame clones and leaves some out. The sample comprises 120,000 or so clones, 90% to 96% of which are singletons, and approximately 1.5% rests with the top ten. The sequenced material came from PBMCs. These receptors originate from a man between 18 and 35 years old in good health and CMV-seronegative.

The chain carries TRBV11-2 and TRBJ2-3; the match to TRBD1 covers 8 bases. The V gene's germline CDR1 is SGHAT and CDR2 FQNNGV. With 2 bases clipped from V and 3 bases from J, the junction kept 4 bases outside the gene matches. The CDR3 spans 15 residues. CDR3 residues: CASSLLQGGTDTQYF. DNA of the CDR3: TGTGCCAGCAGCTTATTACAGGGGGGAACAGATACGCAGTATTTT. Based on the CDR3 plus reference TRBV11-2 and TRBJ2-3, the full variable domain is EAGVAQSPRYKIIEKRQSVAFWCNPISGHATLYWYQQILGQGPKLLIQFQNNGVVDDSQLPKDRFSAERLKGVDSTLKIQPAKLEDSAVYLCASSLLQGGTDTQYFGPGTRLTVL.

The V and J genes are TRBV6-4 and TRBJ2-1; 11 bases match TRBD2. With 3 bases clipped from V and 7 bases from J, the junction kept 8 bases outside the gene matches. The CDR3 extends over 16 amino acids. CDR1 and CDR2 (germline): MRHNA, SNTAGT. The CDR3 loop reads CASSDTSGRLLNEQFF. DNA of the CDR3: TGTGCCAGCAGTGATACTAGCGGGAGATTATTGAATGAGCAGTTCTTC.

The chain has TRBV7-7 and TRBJ2-1; 12 nucleotides agree with TRBD2. Germline trimming cut 5 bases from V and 9 bases from J; bases unmatched to any gene: 8. This CDR3 is 15 amino acids long. Germline CDR1 reads SSHAT; CDR2 reads FNYEAQ (reference sequence). This CDR3 reads CASSPLAGGFGEQFF. The DNA of the CDR3 is TGTGCCAGCAGCCCCCTAGCGGGAGGGTTCGGTGAGCAGTTCTTC.

This sequence joins TRBV27 and TRBJ2-7; TRBD1 agrees at 7 bases. The CDR3 loop spans 13 amino acids. The germline CDR1 and CDR2 sequences are MNHEY and SMNVEV (reference sequence). The junction had 3 bases not matched to a gene; V was cut back by 5 bases and J by 2 bases. The CDR3 region has the DNA TGTGCCAGCAGTCCGGGACAGACCTACGAGCAGTACTTC. Its protein product is CASSPGQTYEQYF.

This chain joins TRBV5-5 and TRBJ1-3; unclear D gene. V gave up 4 bases and J gave up 0 bases, with 11 bases separating them. CDR3 length: 15 amino acids. CDR1 and CDR2 (germline): SGHKS, YYEKEE (reference sequence). The CDR3 region is CASSPDRSSGNTIYF. As DNA, the CDR3 is TGTGCCAGCAGCCCCGACCGGAGCTCTGGAAACACCATATATTTT. Variable domain in full (rest from reference TRBV5-5 and TRBJ1-3): DAGVTQSPTHLIKTRGQQVTLRCSPISGHKSVSWYQQVLGQGPQFIFQYYEKEERGRGNFPDRFSARQFPNYSSELNVNALLLGDSALYLCASSPDRSSGNTIYFGEGSWLTVV.

The chain carries TRBV7-3 and TRBJ2-5; 7 nucleotides match TRBD1. Germline V gene data show CDR1 as SGHTA and CDR2 as FQGTGA. The CDR3 loop spans 14 amino acids. After removal of 2 bases from V and 3 bases from J, the junction contained 3 bases not matched to a gene. CDR3 nucleotides: TGTGCCAGCAGCTTAGATGGGACAGAAGAGACCCAGTACTTC. Translating gives CASSLDGTEETQYF.